A single sample is the source of the 29 T cell receptor beta chains below, sequenced in a study of blood T cell repertoires in COVID-19. Generated by immunoSEQ multiplex PCR, the TCRdb table keeps only in-frame clones and is missing some. The sample consists of roughly 220,000 clones, roughly 86% of them appearing once. The material sequenced was peripheral blood. The receptors were gathered from a woman between 50 and 59 years old with COVID-19, enrolled during active disease.

This rearrangement joins TRBV5-5 to TRBJ1-5; D gene unclear. Germline CDR1 and CDR2: SGHKS and YYEKEE (reference sequence). Trimming took 0 bases from V and 6 from J, leaving 7 bases between them. The CDR3 spans 13 residues. Here the CDR3 reads CASSLDLAQPQHF. CDR3 coding DNA: TGTGCCAGCAGCTTGGATTTGGCTCAGCCCCAGCATTTT.

The chain has TRBV4-3 and TRBJ2-3; 7 bases line up with TRBD1. V lost 4 bases, J lost 3 bases, and 7 bases stayed unmatched. CDR1 is LGHNA, CDR2 YSLEER, per germline. The CDR3 has 15 amino acids. The CDR3 is CASSLGGHRTDTQYF. The CDR3 DNA sequence: TGCGCCAGCAGCCTAGGGGGCCATAGAACAGATACGCAGTATTTT.

The J gene is TRBJ1-2, the V gene TRBV2; 7 nucleotides align to TRBD1. V shed 5 bases, J shed 5 bases, and the junction held 5 bases outside the gene matches. Germline-derived CDR1 and CDR2 are SNHLY and FYNNEI. CDR3 size: 13 residues. The CDR3 loop is CASSRQGPYGYTF. The CDR3 region has the DNA TGTGCCAGCAGTAGACAGGGTCCTTATGGCTACACCTTC.

CDR3 sequence (DNA): TGTGCCAGCAGTCGGGACAGGGGGATCGTGAACACTGAAGCTTTCTTT. This codes for CASSRDRGIVNTEAFF. The gene calls are TRBV28 and TRBJ1-1; 11 bases fit TRBD1. The CDR3 sequence is 16 residues long. Germline V CDR1 and CDR2: MDHEN, SYDVKM. V gave up 5 bases and J gave up 0 bases; unmatched junction bases: 5.

The chain joins TRBV28 to TRBJ2-1; TRBD1 matches at 8 bases. This CDR3 comprises 17 residues. CDR1 and CDR2 from the germline V gene are MDHEN and SYDVKM. Trimming took 2 bases from V and 6 from J; bases not matched to a gene: 12. The CDR3 is CASSLLLQGGPVNEQFF. The CDR3 bases are TGTGCCAGCAGTTTACTCCTACAGGGGGGTCCCGTCAATGAGCAGTTCTTC.

Concerning this clone: Within the sample, other DNA sequences also encode this same CDR3. The genes are TRBV9 and TRBJ2-3; 12 bases match TRBD2. Germline lookup yields CDR1 SGDLS and CDR2 YYNGEE. CDR3 length: 15 amino acids. The ends lost 4 bases at V and 5 bases at J; junction bases unmatched: 5. CDR3 bases: TGTGCCAGCAGCCTTCTAGCGGGGGGGCGAGATACGCAGTATTTT. The encoded protein is CASSLLAGGRDTQYF.

This clone was observed once. The V and J genes are TRBV12-3 or TRBV12-4 and TRBJ1-2; TRBD1 aligns across 9 bases. CDR3 length: 13 amino acids. V gave up 6 bases and J gave up 7 bases; unmatched junction bases: 6. The CDR3 sequence: CASSRTGVSGYTF. CDR3 coding DNA: TGTGCCAGCAGCCGGACAGGGGTTAGTGGCTACACCTTC.

The genes are TRBV5-1 and TRBJ1-2, with D maybe TRBD1 (5 bases). Germline CDR1 is SGHRS and CDR2 is YFSETQ. Trimming took off 4 bases at V and 2 bases at J, with 18 bases between the two ends. The CDR3 covers 16 residues. The CDR3 sequence is CASSRVGGYENYGYTF. CDR3 bases: TGCGCCAGCAGCCGTGTCGGGGGTTATGAGAACTATGGCTACACCTTC.

The chain employs TRBV9 and TRBJ2-6, with 7 bases aligning to TRBD1. The CDR3 totals 15 residues. The V gene end was trimmed by 4 bases and the J gene end by 4 bases; junction bases not matched to a gene: 5. Germline V gives CDR1 SGDLS, CDR2 YYNGEE. The DNA for the CDR3 is TGTGCCAGCAGCCCGACAGGGTGGGGGGCCAACGTCCTGACTTTC. This encodes CASSPTGWGANVLTF.

The rearrangement uses TRBV12-3 or TRBV12-4 and TRBJ1-2, with unresolved D. Trimming removed 4 bases from V and 8 bases from J, with 11 bases in between. The CDR3 is 12 residues long. The CDR3, as DNA: TGTGCCAGCAGTTCAGGCTACAAGGGCTACACCTTC. Amino acids: CASSSGYKGYTF.

The chain carries TRBV29-1 and TRBJ2-5; TRBD1 might be the D (5 bases). Per germline, CDR1 SQVTM and CDR2 ANQGSEA. The CDR3 has 14 residues. V was cut by 4 bases and J by 2 bases, with 14 bases left in between. In DNA form, the CDR3 reads TGCAGCGTTGGGGTGACAGTAACACAAGAGACCCAGTACTTC. The encoded protein is CSVGVTVTQETQYF.

This clone showed up just a few times. This chain links TRBV7-3 with TRBJ2-6, with 9 bases matching TRBD1. CDR3 size: 19 residues. Losses at the gene ends were 5 bases for V and 1 base for J; bases not matched to a gene: 12. CDR1 and CDR2 from the germline V gene are SGHTA and FQGTGA. In DNA form, the CDR3 reads TGTGCCAGCAGCAAATCCGGGACAGGGTTATCGTCTGGGGCCAACGTCCTGACTTTC. Its protein product is CASSKSGTGLSSGANVLTF.

The genes are TRBV12-5 and TRBJ2-6; D is unclear. Germline-derived CDR1 and CDR2 are LGHNT and FRNRAP. V was trimmed by 0 bases and J by 1 base, leaving 13 bases between them. The CDR3 is made up of 18 amino acids. CDR3 amino acids: CASGLVLGVSSGANVLTF. For the CDR3, the DNA is TGTGCTAGTGGTTTGGTACTGGGCGTTTCTTCTGGGGCCAACGTCCTGACTTTC.

The chain couples TRBV7-2 to TRBJ2-3, with a tentative D call TRBD2 (6 bases). V was trimmed by 2 bases and J by 0 bases, leaving 15 bases between them. The CDR3 contains 17 residues. In germline, CDR1 is SGHTA, CDR2 FQGNSA. CDR3 nucleotide sequence: TGTGCCAGCAGCTTACGTCCCGGAGGGCGAAGCACAGATACGCAGTATTTT. Amino acids: CASSLRPGGRSTDTQYF.

This clone was recorded only once. This chain connects TRBV4-3 to TRBJ1-5; a possible D gene is TRBD1 (6 bases). Per germline, CDR1 LGHNA and CDR2 YSLEER. The V end was cut by 0 bases, the J end by 6 bases, with 12 bases between. The CDR3 covers 15 residues. The DNA for the CDR3 is TGCGCCAGCAGCCAAGATCGGGGGGCCGGTCAGCCCCAGCATTTT. Translated, it gives CASSQDRGAGQPQHF.

A single count supports this clone. V is TRBV27 and J is TRBJ1-6, with TRBD1 identical over 10 bases. The V segment lost 5 bases and the J segment 6 bases; nucleotides outside the gene matches: 4. Germline CDR1 is MNHEY and CDR2 is SMNVEV (reference sequence). The CDR3 consists of 15 residues. The CDR3 spells CASSPDRGRNSPLHF. CDR3 nucleotide sequence: TGTGCCAGCAGTCCTGACAGGGGGCGTAATTCACCCCTCCACTTT.

The CDR3 DNA reads as TGTGCCAGCAGCTTTGGGGGCCGGAGCTCCTACAATGAGCAGTTCTTC. It codes for CASSFGGRSSYNEQFF. The chain uses TRBV5-6 and TRBJ2-1, with a tentative D call TRBD1 (6 bases). V lost 2 bases, J lost 0 bases, and 12 bases lay in between. The germline V gene has CDR1 SGHDT and CDR2 YYEEEE. There are 16 residues in the CDR3.

This rearrangement joins TRBV5-4 to TRBJ2-3; 7 nucleotides match TRBD2. CDR3 length: 15 amino acids. J was trimmed by 1 base and V by 4 bases; bases with no gene match: 6. Germline lookup yields CDR1 SGHNT and CDR2 YYREEE (reference sequence). CDR3 DNA sequence: TGTGCCAGCAGCCCCCGCCGGGGGGGCACAGATACGCAGTATTTT. As protein: CASSPRRGGTDTQYF. Looking up the rest from reference TRBV5-4 and TRBJ2-3 gives the full variable domain: ETGVTQSPTHLIKTRGQQVTLRCSSQSGHNTVSWYQQALGQGPQFIFQYYREEENGRGNFPPRFSGLQFPNYSSELNVNALELDDSALYLCASSPRRGGTDTQYFGPGTRLTVL.

Only one count was recorded for this clone. V usage is TRBV7-6 and J usage is TRBJ2-5; 8 nucleotides line up with TRBD1. CDR3 length: 16 residues. CDR1 is SGHVS and CDR2 is FNYEAQ in the germline V gene. V gave up 5 bases and J gave up 4 bases; unmatched junction bases: 12. The CDR3 sequence: CASSIGQGGGGETQYF. CDR3 nucleotides: TGTGCCAGCAGCATTGGACAGGGTGGTGGAGGAGAGACCCAGTACTTC.

As concerns this clone: The junction departs from the called germline gene at one end, perhaps through a read error. J is TRBJ1-1 and V is TRBV4-1; D is ambiguous. The CDR3 contains 17 residues. In germline, CDR1 is MGHRA, CDR2 YSYEKL. CDR3 protein: CASRQGSWKQRDTEAFF. The CDR3, as DNA: TGCGCCAGCAGACAAGGGAGTTGGAAACAGAGGGACACTGAAGCTTTCTTT.

This clone was picked up one time. V is TRBV11-2 and J is TRBJ2-3; 8 bases align to TRBD1. Germline lookup yields CDR1 SGHAT and CDR2 FQNNGV. V shed 1 base and J 0 bases; nucleotides not matched to a gene: 6. The CDR3 contains 17 residues. CDR3 nucleotides: TGTGCCAGCAGCTTAGTTGGGACAGGTTTTAGCACAGATACGCAGTATTTT. Translated: CASSLVGTGFSTDTQYF.

The V gene is TRBV7-3, the J gene TRBJ1-1, with 7 bases fitting TRBD1. V gave up 6 bases and J gave up 0 bases; unmatched junction bases: 7. CDR1 and CDR2 from the germline V gene are SGHTA and FQGTGA. This CDR3 is built from 15 residues. The CDR3, as DNA: TGTGCCAGCAGTCTTACGGGACAGATGAACACTGAAGCTTTCTTT. Its protein product is CASSLTGQMNTEAFF. Looking up the rest from reference TRBV7-3 and TRBJ1-1 gives the full variable domain: GAGVSQTPSNKVTEKGKYVELRCDPISGHTALYWYRQSLGQGPEFLIYFQGTGAADDSGLPNDRFFAVRPEGSVSTLKIQRTERGDSAVYLCASSLTGQMNTEAFFGQGTRLTVV.

The rearrangement uses TRBV19 and TRBJ2-1; 11 bases map to TRBD2. This CDR3 has 20 residues. Germline loops: CDR1 LNHDA, CDR2 SQIVND (reference sequence). With V trimmed by 3 bases and J by 0 bases, 13 bases remained unmatched. The CDR3 loop reads CASSIRAFGTSGSSYNEQFF. CDR3 sequence (DNA): TGTGCCAGTAGTATTCGGGCGTTCGGGACTAGCGGAAGCTCCTACAATGAGCAGTTCTTC.

This chain links TRBV10-1 with TRBJ2-4; a weak D match, TRBD1 (6 bases). Germline V gives CDR1 WNHNN, CDR2 SYGVQD (reference sequence). The V and J ends lost 4 bases and 0 bases respectively, with 10 bases between them. The CDR3 runs 15 residues. The CDR3 bases are TGCGCCAGCAGTGCCACAGGGTTAGCCAAAAACATTCAGTACTTC. The encoded protein is CASSATGLAKNIQYF.

The chain combines TRBV19 with TRBJ1-6; 9 bases map to TRBD1. Germline loops: CDR1 LNHDA, CDR2 SQIVND (reference sequence). The CDR3 runs 14 residues. The junction had 6 bases not matched to a gene; V was cut back by 5 bases and J by 10 bases. The CDR3, as DNA: TGTGCCAGTAGTCCACGGGACAGGGTCTCACCCCTCCACTTT. Protein: CASSPRDRVSPLHF.

The V and J genes are TRBV19 and TRBJ2-2, with D hard to call. V lost 1 base, J lost 8 bases, and 5 bases lay in between. Germline CDR1 reads LNHDA; CDR2 reads SQIVND (reference sequence). This CDR3 spans 12 amino acids. CDR3 coding DNA: TGTGCCAGTAGTATAGGTCCGGGGGAGCTGTTTTTT. Translation gives CASSIGPGELFF.

The chain is built from TRBV6-1 and TRBJ1-5, with a weak D call TRBD1 (6 bases). Looked up from germline, CDR1 is MNHNS and CDR2 is SASEGT. This CDR3 comprises 14 residues. With 1 base removed from V and 4 bases from J, the gap between germline ends came to 8 bases. CDR3 DNA sequence: TGTGCCAGCAGTGAAGTACAGGGAAATCAGCCCCAGCATTTT. Amino acids: CASSEVQGNQPQHF.

This clone was seen just once. V and J are TRBV6-5 and TRBJ2-5, with a tentative D call TRBD1 (6 bases). Germline-derived CDR1 and CDR2 are MNHEY and SVGAGI. CDR3 length: 12 amino acids. The V gene lost 7 bases and the J gene lost 5 bases, with 11 bases spanning the gap. DNA of the CDR3: TGTGCCAGCAACAGGGCTGGGGAGACCCAGTACTTC. Translated, it gives CASNRAGETQYF.

The chain carries TRBV9 and TRBJ2-3; a possible D gene is TRBD2 (6 bases). There are 15 residues in the CDR3. Trimming pared 1 base from V and 3 bases from J, leaving 12 bases between. In germline, CDR1 is SGDLS, CDR2 YYNGEE. The CDR3: CASSVTSRWTDTQYF. The CDR3 region has the DNA TGTGCCAGCAGCGTAACTAGCAGGTGGACAGATACGCAGTATTTT.